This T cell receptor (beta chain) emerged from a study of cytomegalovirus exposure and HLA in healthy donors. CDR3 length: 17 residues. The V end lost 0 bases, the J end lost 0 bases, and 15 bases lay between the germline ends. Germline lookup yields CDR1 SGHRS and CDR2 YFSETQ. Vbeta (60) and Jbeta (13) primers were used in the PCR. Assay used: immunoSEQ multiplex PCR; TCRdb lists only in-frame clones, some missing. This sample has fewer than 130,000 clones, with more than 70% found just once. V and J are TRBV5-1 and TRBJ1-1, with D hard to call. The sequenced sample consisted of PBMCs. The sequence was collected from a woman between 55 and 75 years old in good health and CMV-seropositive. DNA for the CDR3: TGCGCCAGCAGCTTGGGACATACCGCCAGGCTGAACACTGAAGCTTTCTTT. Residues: CASSLGHTARLNTEAFF.